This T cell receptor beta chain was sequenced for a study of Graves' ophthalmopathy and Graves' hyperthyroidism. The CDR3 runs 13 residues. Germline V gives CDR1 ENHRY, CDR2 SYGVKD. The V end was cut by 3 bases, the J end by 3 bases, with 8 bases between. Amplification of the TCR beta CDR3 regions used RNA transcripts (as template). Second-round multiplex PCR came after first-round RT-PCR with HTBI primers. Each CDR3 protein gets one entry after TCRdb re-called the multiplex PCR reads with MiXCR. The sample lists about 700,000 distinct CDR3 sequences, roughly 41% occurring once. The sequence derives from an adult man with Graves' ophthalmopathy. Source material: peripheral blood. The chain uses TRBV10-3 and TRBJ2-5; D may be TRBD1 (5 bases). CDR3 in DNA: TGTGCCATCAGTGATCTAGGGGAAGAGACCCAGTACTTC. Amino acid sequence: CAISDLGEETQYF.